Listed below are T cell receptor beta chains from one sample, sequenced in a study of beta chain features in type 1 diabetes. Measured with immunoSEQ multiplex PCR; TCRdb has only the in-frame clones, and not every one. The sample records under 950,000 clones, roughly 15% being singletons. Sequences were obtained from naive CD4+ T cells from blood. Receptors originate from a woman in her late teens or twenties in good health. The CDR3 runs from the conserved cysteine through the conserved F or W. The D gene is left open where the match is weak. Some rows mark clone size as missing; the rest say once, few, many or name a class of expanded clone.

J gene: TRBJ2-4
clone size: NA
D gene: NA
V gene: TRBV7-2
CDR3 DNA: TGTGCCAGCAGCAACGCTAGGGGAGCCAAAAACATTCAGTACTTC
CDR3 protein: CASSNARGAKNIQYF

J gene: TRBJ2-7
clone size: NA
D gene: NA
V gene: TRBV7-8
CDR3 DNA: TGTGCCAGCAGCTTAGGCAGGGGGAGGAACGAGCAGTACTTC
CDR3 protein: CASSLGRGRNEQYF

J gene: TRBJ2-1
clone size: NA
D gene: TRBD2
V gene: TRBV7-6
CDR3 DNA: TGTGCCAGCAGCTTGGGTTCCTCCGGGAGGGATGAGCAGTTCTTC
CDR3 protein: CASSLGSSGRDEQFF

J gene: TRBJ2-7
clone size: NA
D gene: NA
V gene: TRBV5-1
CDR3 DNA: TGCGCCAGCAGCCCGGGGGGGACAGTGCCCTACGAGCAGTACTTC
CDR3 protein: CASSPGGTVPYEQYF

J gene: TRBJ1-2
clone size: NA
D gene: TRBD1
V gene: TRBV7-2
CDR3 DNA: TGTGCCAGCAGCTTAATGCAGGGGGAAAGCTATGGCTACACCTTC
CDR3 protein: CASSLMQGESYGYTF

J gene: TRBJ2-7
clone size: NA
D gene: NA
V gene: TRBV5-6
CDR3 DNA: TGTGCCAGCCAAATGTCGAGGTACGAGCAGTACTTC
CDR3 protein: CASQMSRYEQYF

J gene: TRBJ2-7
clone size: few
D gene: TRBD2
V gene: TRBV18
CDR3 DNA: TGTGCCAGCTCGTCAGGACTAGTTGGGACGGCCGAGCAGTACTTC
CDR3 protein: CASSSGLVGTAEQYF

J gene: TRBJ2-5
clone size: few
D gene: NA
V gene: TRBV18
CDR3 DNA: TGTGCCAGCTCACCACTCCGGCAAGAGACCCAGTACTTC
CDR3 protein: CASSPLRQETQYF

J gene: TRBJ2-5
clone size: NA
D gene: NA
V gene: TRBV18
CDR3 DNA: TGTGCCAGCTCACCACCCCCCGGCAGTAAAGAGACCCAGTACTTC
CDR3 protein: CASSPPPGSKETQYF

J gene: TRBJ1-2
clone size: NA
D gene: NA
V gene: TRBV27
CDR3 DNA: TGTGCCAGCAGTTCAAGGGGCCTCGGGGAGGGCTACACCTTC
CDR3 protein: CASSSRGLGEGYTF

J gene: TRBJ2-5
clone size: NA
D gene: TRBD1
V gene: TRBV6-5
CDR3 DNA: TGTGCCAGCGGAAACCACAGGGGGCGAGAGACCCAGTACTTC
CDR3 protein: CASGNHRGRETQYF

J gene: TRBJ2-5
clone size: NA
D gene: NA
V gene: TRBV6-6
CDR3 DNA: TGTGCCAGCAGGGACGGAAGACTCCAAGAGACCCAGTACTTC
CDR3 protein: CASRDGRLQETQYF

J gene: TRBJ2-1
clone size: NA
D gene: TRBD2
V gene: TRBV5-1
CDR3 DNA: TGCGCCAGCAGCTTGGATGGGACTAATTACAATGAGCAGTTCTTC
CDR3 protein: CASSLDGTNYNEQFF

J gene: TRBJ2-1
clone size: few
D gene: TRBD1
V gene: TRBV5-1
CDR3 DNA: TGCGCCAGCAGCCTAGACAGGGGGGAGTTCTTC
CDR3 protein: CASSLDRGEFF

J gene: TRBJ1-3
clone size: few
D gene: TRBD1
V gene: TRBV7-9
CDR3 DNA: TGTGCCAGCAGCTTAGCGGACAGGGCGGGAAACACCATATATTTT
CDR3 protein: CASSLADRAGNTIYF

J gene: TRBJ2-3
clone size: NA
D gene: TRBD2
V gene: TRBV4-2
CDR3 DNA: TGTGCCAGCAGCGGAGGTGGAATAGCGGGGCGGGATACGCAGTATTTT
CDR3 protein: CASSGGGIAGRDTQYF

J gene: TRBJ1-5
clone size: NA
D gene: NA
V gene: TRBV2
CDR3 DNA: TGTGCCAGCAGCAACCGGGAGAATCAGCCCCAGCATTTT
CDR3 protein: CASSNRENQPQHF

J gene: TRBJ2-2
clone size: once
D gene: TRBD2
V gene: TRBV28
CDR3 DNA: TGTGCCAGCCTTTTAGCGGGAGTTACCGGGGAGCTGTTTTTT
CDR3 protein: CASLLAGVTGELFF

J gene: TRBJ2-3
clone size: NA
D gene: NA
V gene: TRBV5-6
CDR3 DNA: TGTGCCAGCAGCTTAAACGGAGGTCAGGGCACAGATACGCAGTATTTT
CDR3 protein: CASSLNGGQGTDTQYF

J gene: TRBJ2-1
clone size: NA
D gene: TRBD2
V gene: TRBV5-1
CDR3 DNA: TGCGCCAGCAGCTCGGGAGGAACCTACAATGAGCAGTTCTTC
CDR3 protein: CASSSGGTYNEQFF

J gene: TRBJ1-3
clone size: NA
D gene: NA
V gene: TRBV14
CDR3 DNA: TGTGCCAGCAGCCGGGACCGGTTCTCTGGAAACACCATATATTTT
CDR3 protein: CASSRDRFSGNTIYF

J gene: TRBJ1-1
clone size: NA
D gene: NA
V gene: TRBV5-4
CDR3 DNA: TGTGCCAGCAGCTTCTCCGGGAAAACTGAAGCTTTCTTT
CDR3 protein: CASSFSGKTEAFF

J gene: TRBJ1-5
clone size: few
D gene: NA
V gene: TRBV4-3
CDR3 DNA: TGCGCCAGCAGCCAAAATGCCAGGAGCAATCAGCCCCAGCATTTT
CDR3 protein: CASSQNARSNQPQHF

J gene: TRBJ2-7
clone size: few
D gene: TRBD1
V gene: TRBV9
CDR3 DNA: TGTGCCAGCAGCGTAAAACCGGGACAGAGCTACGAGCAGTACTTC
CDR3 protein: CASSVKPGQSYEQYF

J gene: TRBJ2-7
clone size: NA
D gene: NA
V gene: TRBV27
CDR3 DNA: TGTGCCAGCAGTTTAAACTGGCGGAGCTACGAGCAGTACTTC
CDR3 protein: CASSLNWRSYEQYF

J gene: TRBJ2-7
clone size: few
D gene: NA
V gene: TRBV6-5
CDR3 DNA: TGTGCCAGCAGTTTGTCCTGGGCAGGCAGCTACGAGCAGTACTTC
CDR3 protein: CASSLSWAGSYEQYF

J gene: TRBJ1-1
clone size: NA
D gene: NA
V gene: TRBV27
CDR3 DNA: TGTGCCAGCAGTTTATTTGGCGAATTCACTGAAGCTTTCTTT
CDR3 protein: CASSLFGEFTEAFF

J gene: TRBJ2-5
clone size: few
D gene: NA
V gene: TRBV2
CDR3 DNA: TGTGCCAGCAGGACGGGTCGGGGACAAGAGACCCAGTACTTC
CDR3 protein: CASRTGRGQETQYF

J gene: TRBJ1-1
clone size: few
D gene: NA
V gene: TRBV19
CDR3 DNA: TGTGCCAGTAGTATAGAGGGGACGAAGGCTTTCTTT
CDR3 protein: CASSIEGTKAFF

J gene: TRBJ1-5
clone size: few
D gene: TRBD1
V gene: TRBV6-6
CDR3 DNA: TGTGCCAGCAGTGCCGGGACAGGGGGCAATCAGCCCCAGCATTTT
CDR3 protein: CASSAGTGGNQPQHF

J gene: TRBJ2-7
clone size: NA
D gene: TRBD1
V gene: TRBV5-6
CDR3 DNA: TGTGCCAGCAGCCAGGAGGGACAGGGACATCACGAGCAGTACTTC
CDR3 protein: CASSQEGQGHHEQYF

J gene: TRBJ1-1
clone size: NA
D gene: TRBD1
V gene: TRBV5-1
CDR3 DNA: TGCGCCAGCAGCACCGGACAGGGAAACACTGAAGCTTTCTTT
CDR3 protein: CASSTGQGNTEAFF

J gene: TRBJ2-1
clone size: NA
D gene: NA
V gene: TRBV28
CDR3 DNA: TGTGCCAGCAGTTTATTGGGGGACAATGAGCAGTTCTTC
CDR3 protein: CASSLLGDNEQFF

J gene: TRBJ2-5
clone size: NA
D gene: TRBD2
V gene: TRBV9
CDR3 DNA: TGTGCCAGCAGCGGAGGGACTAACCAAGAGACCCAGTACTTC
CDR3 protein: CASSGGTNQETQYF

J gene: TRBJ2-1
clone size: few
D gene: TRBD2
V gene: TRBV7-3
CDR3 DNA: TGTGCCAGCAGCTTAAGGGTAGCGGGAGGGCCGGGGGAGCAGTTCTTC
CDR3 protein: CASSLRVAGGPGEQFF

J gene: TRBJ1-5
clone size: NA
D gene: TRBD1
V gene: TRBV2
CDR3 DNA: TGTGCCAGCAGGGGACAGGGGGCTGGAAATCAGCCCCAGCATTTT
CDR3 protein: CASRGQGAGNQPQHF

J gene: TRBJ2-1
clone size: few
D gene: TRBD2
V gene: TRBV5-1
CDR3 DNA: TGCGCCAGCAGCTTGATGACTAGCGGGAACAATGAGCAGTTCTTC
CDR3 protein: CASSLMTSGNNEQFF

J gene: TRBJ1-5
clone size: NA
D gene: NA
V gene: TRBV2
CDR3 DNA: TGTGCCAGCAGTCTCCTACGGGACAGCAATCAGCCCCAGCATTTT
CDR3 protein: CASSLLRDSNQPQHF

J gene: TRBJ2-2
clone size: NA
D gene: TRBD2
V gene: TRBV5-1
CDR3 DNA: TGCGCCAGCATGAGGCTAGCGGGAGTTAGTCCCGGGGAGCTGTTTTTT
CDR3 protein: CASMRLAGVSPGELFF

J gene: TRBJ2-1
clone size: NA
D gene: TRBD1
V gene: TRBV4-1
CDR3 DNA: TGCGCCAGCAGCCACGGGACGGGACAGAGTCACAATGAGCAGTTCTTC
CDR3 protein: CASSHGTGQSHNEQFF

J gene: TRBJ2-7
clone size: NA
D gene: NA
V gene: TRBV5-4
CDR3 DNA: TGTGCCAGCAGTCGTATTGTATCCGGGACGTCCTACGAGCAGTACTTC
CDR3 protein: CASSRIVSGTSYEQYF

J gene: TRBJ2-1
clone size: NA
D gene: NA
V gene: TRBV7-6
CDR3 DNA: TGTGCCAGCAGCTTAGTTGCGGGACCCTACAATGAGCAGTTCTTC
CDR3 protein: CASSLVAGPYNEQFF

J gene: TRBJ2-7
clone size: few
D gene: NA
V gene: TRBV11-2
CDR3 DNA: TGTGCCAGCAGCTGGGGACACTACGAGCAGTACTTC
CDR3 protein: CASSWGHYEQYF

J gene: TRBJ1-2
clone size: NA
D gene: NA
V gene: TRBV11-1
CDR3 DNA: TGTGCCAGCAGCTCCCATCTTGGGTTTGGCTACACCTTC
CDR3 protein: CASSSHLGFGYTF

J gene: TRBJ2-7
clone size: NA
D gene: NA
V gene: TRBV27
CDR3 DNA: TGTGCCAGCAGTTTAACGGCGGGTCGAAACGAGCAGTACTTC
CDR3 protein: CASSLTAGRNEQYF

J gene: TRBJ2-3
clone size: NA
D gene: TRBD2
V gene: TRBV4-3
CDR3 DNA: TGCGCCAGCAGCCAAGATTTGGCGGGAGGAACAGATACGCAGTATTTT
CDR3 protein: CASSQDLAGGTDTQYF